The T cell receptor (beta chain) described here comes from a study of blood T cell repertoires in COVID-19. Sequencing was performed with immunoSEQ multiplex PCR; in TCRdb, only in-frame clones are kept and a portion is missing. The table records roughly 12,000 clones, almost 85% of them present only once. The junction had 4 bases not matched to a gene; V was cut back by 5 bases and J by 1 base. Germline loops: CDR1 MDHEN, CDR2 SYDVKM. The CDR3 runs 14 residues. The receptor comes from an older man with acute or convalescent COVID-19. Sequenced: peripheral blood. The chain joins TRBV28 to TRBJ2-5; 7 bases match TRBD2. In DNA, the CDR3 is TGTGCCAGCAGTGGGGGGGTGAGCCAAGAGACCCAGTACTTC. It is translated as CASSGGVSQETQYF.